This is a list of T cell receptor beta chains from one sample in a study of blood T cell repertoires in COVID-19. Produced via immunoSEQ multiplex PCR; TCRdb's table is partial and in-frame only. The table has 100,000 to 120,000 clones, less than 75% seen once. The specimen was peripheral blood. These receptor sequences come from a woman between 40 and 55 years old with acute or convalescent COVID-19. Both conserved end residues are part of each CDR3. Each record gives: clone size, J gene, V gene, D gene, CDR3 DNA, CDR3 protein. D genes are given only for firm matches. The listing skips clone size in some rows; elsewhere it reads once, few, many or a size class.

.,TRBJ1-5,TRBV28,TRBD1,TGTGCCAGCAGTTACGGGACAGGGGTTGTCGTGGATCAGCCCCAGCATTTT,CASSYGTGVVVDQPQHF
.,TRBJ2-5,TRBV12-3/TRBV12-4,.,TGTGCCAGCAGTACAGGGTCTGAGACCCAGTACTTC,CASSTGSETQYF
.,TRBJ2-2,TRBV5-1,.,TGCGCCAGCAGCTTGGACGCCCTAGGTTCGAACACCGGGGAGCTGTTTTTT,CASSLDALGSNTGELFF
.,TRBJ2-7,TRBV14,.,TGTGCCAGCAGCGAGAGCCCTCGGGAGCAGTACTTC,CASSESPREQYF
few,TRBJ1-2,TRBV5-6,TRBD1,TGTGCCAGCAGCATTACAGGGGACTACACCTTC,CASSITGDYTF
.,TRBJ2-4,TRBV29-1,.,TGCAGCGTTGGAAGTGTGGGACTGAACAAAAACATTCAGTACTTC,CSVGSVGLNKNIQYF
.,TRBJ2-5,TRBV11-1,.,TGTGCCAGCAGCTTACTGGCCGCCGGAGTAGGAGAGACCCAGTACTTC,CASSLLAAGVGETQYF
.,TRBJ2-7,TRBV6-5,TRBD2,TGTGCCAGCCTTACGGGACTAGCGGTCTACGAGCAGTACTTC,CASLTGLAVYEQYF
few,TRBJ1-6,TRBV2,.,TGTGCCAGCAGTCCGGGCCCAGCGGCGATTTCACCCCTCCACTTT,CASSPGPAAISPLHF
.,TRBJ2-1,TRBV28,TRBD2,TGTGCCAGCAGTTCCTTGGGCGGGGGAATATACAATGAGCAGTTCTTC,CASSSLGGGIYNEQFF
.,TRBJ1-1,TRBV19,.,TGTGTTTTTTGGGGGAGGGCTTTCTTT,CVFWGRAFF
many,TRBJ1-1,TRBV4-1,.,TGCGCCAGCAGCCAATCGAGAGCAGGGAACACTGAAGCTTTCTTT,CASSQSRAGNTEAFF
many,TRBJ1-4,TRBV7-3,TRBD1,TGTGCCAGGACAATACGGGACAGTGACGAAAAACTGTTTTTT,CARTIRDSDEKLFF
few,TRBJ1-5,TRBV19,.,TGTGCCACTGCAGAGGGGGTAAATCAGCCCCAGCATTTT,CATAEGVNQPQHF
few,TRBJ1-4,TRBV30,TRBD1,TGTGCCTGGAGTGTGTACTCATGGAACAGGGGGGACGAAAAACTGTTTTTT,CAWSVYSWNRGDEKLFF
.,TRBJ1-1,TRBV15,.,TGTGCCACCAGCAGAGTCACAGGACACCAAGCTTTCTTT,CATSRVTGHQAFF
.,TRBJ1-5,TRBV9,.,TGTGCCAGCAGTGCCCAGGGGAGTCAGCCCCAGCATTTT,CASSAQGSQPQHF